These 14 T cell receptor beta chains originate from one sample sequenced in a study of shared clonotypes between healthy human individuals. Here immunoSEQ multiplex PCR was the method, and the copy in TCRdb shows in-frame clones only, minus some. The sample lists about 610,000 clones, 97% occurring once. What was sequenced was naive CD4+ T cells sorted from blood. Indicated subset: CD45RA+ positively selected. Every receptor here comes from a woman aged 25 to 39 in good health.

V gene TRBV19 combines with J gene TRBJ2-1, with 14 bases fitting TRBD2. The CDR3 covers 18 residues. The V gene's germline CDR1 is LNHDA and CDR2 SQIVND (reference sequence). Losses at the gene ends were 5 bases for V and 2 bases for J; bases not matched to a gene: 8. CDR3 region: CASSVSGTSGSAYNEQFF. In nucleotides, the CDR3 is TGTGCCAGTAGTGTTTCCGGGACTAGCGGGAGCGCCTACAATGAGCAGTTCTTC.

The rearrangement joins TRBV28 to TRBJ2-3; D is uncertain. Germline CDR1 MDHEN, CDR2 SYDVKM. Between the trimmed V and J ends, which lost 4 bases and 4 bases, there was a span of 12 bases. The CDR3 is 14 amino acids. The CDR3 DNA is TGTGCCAGCAGTTCCTCAAGCCCTCCAGATACGCAGTATTTT. Translation: CASSSSSPPDTQYF.

This clone occurred once. The V gene is TRBV9, the J gene TRBJ2-7, with D perhaps matching TRBD1 (5 bases). The germline V and J ends were trimmed by 3 bases and 0 bases, with 10 bases remaining between them. Germline V gives CDR1 SGDLS, CDR2 YYNGEE. This CDR3 spans 14 amino acids. Here the CDR3 DNA reads TGTGCCAGCAGCGCGACAGTAAACTCCTACGAGCAGTACTTC. This gives the protein CASSATVNSYEQYF.

The rearrangement joins TRBV9 to TRBJ2-3, with a weak D call TRBD2 (6 bases). Deletions cut 5 bases from V and 0 bases from J, with 19 bases between. The length of the CDR3 is 17 residues. The germline gives CDR1 SGDLS, CDR2 YYNGEE. The CDR3 DNA reads TGTGCCAGCAGTAAGAGAGGAGGGACGACTAGCACAGATACGCAGTATTTT. This sequence encodes CASSKRGGTTSTDTQYF.

The chain links TRBV7-2 to TRBJ1-1, with a tentative D call TRBD1 (6 bases). The V and J ends lost 5 bases and 0 bases respectively, with 13 bases between them. The germline CDR1 and CDR2 sequences are SGHTA and FQGNSA. This CDR3 is 15 amino acids long. The CDR3 DNA reads TGTGCCAGCAGCGCTACCGGGACAATGAACACTGAAGCTTTCTTT. Residues: CASSATGTMNTEAFF.

This clone was seen only once. CDR3 in DNA: TGCAGCGTTGATTCTAGCGGGAGTGTGGATACGCAGTATTTT. It specifies CSVDSSGSVDTQYF. The rearrangement uses TRBV29-1 and TRBJ2-3; 10 bases are a match to TRBD2. CDR1 and CDR2 from the germline V gene are SQVTM and ANQGSEA. CDR3 length: 14 residues. The trim removed 3 bases at V and 6 bases at J, leaving 6 bases unmatched.

V gene TRBV2 combines with J gene TRBJ2-2, with TRBD2 matching over 7 bases. V dropped 4 bases and J dropped 0; count of bases not matched to a gene: 2. This CDR3 contains 15 residues. Germline lookup yields CDR1 SNHLY and CDR2 FYNNEI. The CDR3 spells CASSVSGTNTGELFF. The CDR3 bases are TGTGCCAGCAGTGTGAGCGGGACGAACACCGGGGAGCTGTTTTTT.

The gene calls are TRBV5-6 and TRBJ2-1; 12 positions match TRBD2. The CDR3 runs 14 residues. Trimming removed 5 bases from V and 8 bases from J; junction bases left unmatched: 5. The germline gives CDR1 SGHDT, CDR2 YYEEEE. The CDR3 DNA reads as TGTGCCAGCAGTGGGTCTAGCGGGAGGGATGAGCAGTTCTTC. Protein product: CASSGSSGRDEQFF. The whole variable domain, filled in from reference TRBV5-6 and TRBJ2-1, reads DAGVTQSPTHLIKTRGQQVTLRCSPKSGHDTVSWYQQALGQGPQFIFQYYEEEERQRGNFPDRFSGHQFPNYSSELNVNALLLGDSALYLCASSGSSGRDEQFFGPGTRLTVL.

The rearrangement links TRBV5-1 to TRBJ1-1, with TRBD1 identical over 7 bases. The CDR3 is 13 amino acids. Germline V gene data show CDR1 as SGHRS and CDR2 as YFSETQ. The ends lost 3 bases at V and 7 bases at J; junction bases unmatched: 6. The CDR3 loop is CASSSGQTDEAFF. The CDR3 region has the DNA TGCGCCAGCAGCTCGGGACAGACGGATGAAGCTTTCTTT.

To note about this clone: This CDR3 is also generated by other DNA sequences in the sample. V gene TRBV5-1 combines with J gene TRBJ1-3; tentatively, D is TRBD1 (5 bases). The CDR3 totals 15 residues. The V end was cut by 0 bases, the J end by 2 bases, with 9 bases between. The germline gives CDR1 SGHRS, CDR2 YFSETQ. The CDR3 protein is CASSLAGGTGNTIYF. For the CDR3, the DNA is TGCGCCAGCAGCTTGGCCGGGGGGACTGGAAACACCATATATTTT.

The chain joins TRBV28 to TRBJ2-7, with TRBD1 identical over 10 bases. Germline V gene data show CDR1 as MDHEN and CDR2 as SYDVKM. There are 15 residues in the CDR3. V dropped 6 bases and J dropped 4; count of bases not matched to a gene: 9. The DNA for the CDR3 is TGTGCCAGCAGATCCGCCGGGACAGGGGATTACGAGCAGTACTTC. Translation: CASRSAGTGDYEQYF.

This chain links TRBV2 with TRBJ2-7; 7 bases map to TRBD2. V lost 4 bases and J lost 6; bases outside the gene matches: 9. This CDR3 is 14 amino acids long. CDR1 is SNHLY, CDR2 FYNNEI, per germline. DNA for the CDR3: TGTGCCAGCAGTGGGGCGGGAGATCTCTCCGAGCAGTACTTC. Translation gives CASSGAGDLSEQYF.

This clone came up once. The chain recombines TRBV27 with TRBJ1-2; 7 bases line up with TRBD1. V lost 4 bases to trimming and J lost 5 bases; unmatched junction nucleotides: 4. The V gene's germline CDR1 is MNHEY and CDR2 SMNVEV (reference sequence). The CDR3 loop spans 13 amino acids. CDR3 DNA sequence: TGTGCCAGCAGTTCCATACAGGGGTATGGCTACACCTTC. Amino acids: CASSSIQGYGYTF.

This rearrangement joins TRBV15 to TRBJ1-1; tentatively, D is TRBD1 (5 bases). V was cut by 0 bases and J by 3 bases, with 8 bases left in between. The CDR3 sequence is 14 residues long. Germline V gene sequence: CDR1 LNHNV, CDR2 YYDKDF (reference sequence). The chain's CDR3 is CATSRDRVDTEAFF. CDR3 coding DNA: TGTGCCACCAGCAGAGACAGGGTGGACACTGAAGCTTTCTTT.